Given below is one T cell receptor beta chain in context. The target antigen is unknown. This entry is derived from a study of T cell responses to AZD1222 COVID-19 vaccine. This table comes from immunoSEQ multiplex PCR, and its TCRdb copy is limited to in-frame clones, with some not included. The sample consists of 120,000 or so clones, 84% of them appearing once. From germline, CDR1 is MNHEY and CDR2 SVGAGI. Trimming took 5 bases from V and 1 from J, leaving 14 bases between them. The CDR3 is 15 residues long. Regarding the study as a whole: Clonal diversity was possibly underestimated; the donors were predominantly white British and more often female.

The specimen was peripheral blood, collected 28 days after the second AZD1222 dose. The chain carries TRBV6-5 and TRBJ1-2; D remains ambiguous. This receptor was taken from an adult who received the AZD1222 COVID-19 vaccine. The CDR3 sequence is CASSRLEGLNYGYTF. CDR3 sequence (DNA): TGTGCCAGCAGTAGGTTGGAGGGTCTTAACTATGGCTACACCTTC.